This TCR beta chain comes out of a study of blood T cell repertoires in COVID-19. About the research overall: There were acute and convalescent COVID-19 samples, and they came from the United States, Italy and Spain. PBMCs, B-cell-depleted T cells, or T cells were the source of the cDNA or gDNA that made up the material.

This CDR3 is built from 13 residues. The germline CDR1 and CDR2 sequences are MNHEY and SVGEGT. V lost 4 bases and J 6 bases, leaving 12 bases between the germline ends. Original data processing: Amplification from reference gene primers served as the basis for estimated nucleated cell counts. Data came from immunoSEQ multiplex PCR; TCRdb stores just in-frame clones and leaves some out. D and trimming were read from the DNA, whereas the V and J calls and clone size are those reported in that table. The table has roughly 140,000 clones, about 79% seen once. This chain links TRBV6-2 or TRBV6-3 with TRBJ1-2; a possible D gene is TRBD1 (5 bases). The TCR originated in a woman aged 50 to 65 in a cohort sampled during active or convalescent COVID-19. Specimen: peripheral blood. DNA of the CDR3: TGTGCCAGCAGTTTGAACACAGGAGATGGCTACACCTTC. Its translation is CASSLNTGDGYTF.